This paragraph reports one T cell receptor beta chain. Building of the TCR beta libraries involved iRepertoire HTBI primers and Arm-PCR of CDR3 regions. TCRdb re-analysed the multiplex PCR reads in MiXCR, keeping a single row per CDR3 protein. The sample holds approximately 350,000 distinct CDR3 sequences, over 15% seen once. The time point here: newly diagnosed GD, antithyroid drugs for less than 3 months. The TCR library used RNA extracted from PBMCs. This sample was included in a study of regulatory T cells in long-lasting Graves disease. The data were also submitted as part of a second study, on T cells in Graves' hyperthyroidism and ophthalmopathy.

The sequence came from a middle-aged man with Graves disease. This specimen consisted of peripheral blood mononuclear cells (PBMCs), obtained at new diagnosis, from a patient treated with antithyroid drugs.

The chain's CDR3 is CASSASPGQTSEQYF. In nucleotides, the CDR3 is TGTGCCAGCAGCGCGTCACCGGGACAGACTAGCGAGCAGTACTTC. The rearrangement uses TRBV7-2 and TRBJ2-7, with D perhaps matching TRBD1 (7 bases). The CDR3 runs 15 residues. V lost 5 bases and J 6 bases, leaving 20 bases between the germline ends. Germline CDR1 and CDR2: SGHTA and FQGNSA.